The source of this TCR beta chain is a study of T cells in Graves' hyperthyroidism and ophthalmopathy. Whole-study findings and limits: Ophthalmopathy was predicted by the model a median of roughly 6.6 months ahead of onset. Blood also contained most expanded thyroid clonotypes above 0.001.

For ophthalmopathy patients, the Clinical Activity Score was at least 3 and the NOSPECS grade at least 4; duration was under 3 months. Clinical symptoms, serum thyroxine and TRAb, thyroid ultrasound and orbital computed tomography were used for the diagnoses. Germline assignment: CDR1 LGHDT and CDR2 YNNKEL (reference sequence). The CDR3 consists of 15 residues. The V gene lost 1 base and the J gene lost 1 base, with 7 bases spanning the gap. This clonotype was seen repeatedly, ten times or more. The antigen remains unidentified. Amplified regions were TCR beta CDR3 sequences from RNA transcripts. First-round RT-PCR of the TCR CDR3 relied on the HTBI primer set. TCRdb redid the calling of the multiplex PCR reads with MiXCR, one entry per CDR3 protein. This table has under 350,000 distinct CDR3 sequences, about 17% appearing once.

The clonotype originates from a woman in her sixties with Graves' ophthalmopathy. The V gene is TRBV3-1, the J gene TRBJ2-2; D is unresolved. The source material was blood. The CDR3 here is CASSQGAQNTGELFF. Written as DNA, the CDR3 is TGTGCCAGCAGCCAAGGTGCCCAGAACACCGGGGAGCTGTTTTTT.